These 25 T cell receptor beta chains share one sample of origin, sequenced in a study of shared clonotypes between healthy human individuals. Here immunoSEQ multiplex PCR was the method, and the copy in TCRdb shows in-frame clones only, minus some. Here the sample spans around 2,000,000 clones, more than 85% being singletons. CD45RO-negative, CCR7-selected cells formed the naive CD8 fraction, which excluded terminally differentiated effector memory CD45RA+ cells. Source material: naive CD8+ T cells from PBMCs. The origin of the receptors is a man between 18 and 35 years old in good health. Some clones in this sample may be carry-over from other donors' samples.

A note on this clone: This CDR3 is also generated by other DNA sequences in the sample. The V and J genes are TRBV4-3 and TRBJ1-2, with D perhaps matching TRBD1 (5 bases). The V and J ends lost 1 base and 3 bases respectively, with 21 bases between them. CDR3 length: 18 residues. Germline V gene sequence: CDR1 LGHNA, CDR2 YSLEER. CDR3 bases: TGCGCCAGCAGCCAAGTTTGGGGAGGTGAGGGGATGGACTATGGCTACACCTTC. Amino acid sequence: CASSQVWGGEGMDYGYTF.

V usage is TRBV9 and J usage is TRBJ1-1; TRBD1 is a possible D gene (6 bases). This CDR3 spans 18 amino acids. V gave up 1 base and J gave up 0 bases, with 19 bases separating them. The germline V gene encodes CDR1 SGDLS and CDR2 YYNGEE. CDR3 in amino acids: CASSVSGVRGDMNTEAFF. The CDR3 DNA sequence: TGTGCCAGCAGCGTATCTGGTGTGAGGGGGGATATGAACACTGAAGCTTTCTTT. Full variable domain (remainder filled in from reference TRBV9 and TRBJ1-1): DSGVTQTPKHLITATGQRVTLRCSPRSGDLSVYWYQQSLDQGLQFLIQYYNGEERAKGNILERFSAQQFPDLHSELNLSSLELGDSALYFCASSVSGVRGDMNTEAFFGQGTRLTVV.

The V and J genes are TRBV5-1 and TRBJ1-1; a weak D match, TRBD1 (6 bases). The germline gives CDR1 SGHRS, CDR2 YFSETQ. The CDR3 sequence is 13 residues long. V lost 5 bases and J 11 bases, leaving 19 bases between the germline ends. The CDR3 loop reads CASRWDTGSGAFF. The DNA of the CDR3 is TGCGCCAGCAGATGGGACACCGGCAGCGGGGCTTTCTTT.

The CDR3 coding sequence is TGTGCCATCAGTGAAGTACCCGGGAAGGAAGATATTAAGGTTACCTACAATGAGCAGTTCTTC. It yields the protein CAISEVPGKEDIKVTYNEQFF. The chain carries TRBV10-3 and TRBJ2-1, with a tentative D call TRBD2 (5 bases). Germline V CDR1 and CDR2: ENHRY, SYGVKD. This CDR3 comprises 21 residues. Trimming left V 3 bases short and J 2 bases short, with 29 bases between.

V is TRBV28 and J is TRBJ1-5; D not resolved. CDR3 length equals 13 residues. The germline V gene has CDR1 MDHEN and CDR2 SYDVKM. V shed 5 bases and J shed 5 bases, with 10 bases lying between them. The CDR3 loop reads CASSQEAYQPQHF. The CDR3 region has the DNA TGTGCCAGCAGTCAAGAGGCGTATCAGCCCCAGCATTTT.

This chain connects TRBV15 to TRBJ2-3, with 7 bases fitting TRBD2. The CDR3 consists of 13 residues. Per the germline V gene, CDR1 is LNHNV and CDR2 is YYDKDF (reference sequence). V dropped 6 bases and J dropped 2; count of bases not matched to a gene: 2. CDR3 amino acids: CATSGLDTDTQYF. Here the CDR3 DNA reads TGTGCCACCAGTGGACTAGACACAGATACGCAGTATTTT.

The CDR3 coding sequence is TGCGCCAGCAGCCCCGAGGAAGACACCATATATTTT. Translating it yields CASSPEEDTIYF. The rearrangement joins TRBV4-1 to TRBJ1-3, with no clear D. Germline V gene sequence: CDR1 MGHRA, CDR2 YSYEKL. This CDR3 contains 12 residues. The germline V and J ends were trimmed by 4 bases and 8 bases, with 9 bases remaining between them.

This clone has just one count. The CDR3 DNA follows: TGTGCCAGCAGTACCTGGACTAGCGGCCGCTACGAGCAGTACTTC. It codes for CASSTWTSGRYEQYF. The chain employs TRBV27 and TRBJ2-7; 10 bases match TRBD2. After removal of 5 bases from V and 3 bases from J, the junction contained 7 bases not matched to a gene. The CDR3 totals 15 residues. Germline V gene data show CDR1 as MNHEY and CDR2 as SMNVEV (reference sequence).

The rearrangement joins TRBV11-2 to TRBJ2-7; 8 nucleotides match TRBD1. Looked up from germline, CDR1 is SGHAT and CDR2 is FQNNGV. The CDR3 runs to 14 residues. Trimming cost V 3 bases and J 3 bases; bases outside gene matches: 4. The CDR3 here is CASSFATGGYEQYF. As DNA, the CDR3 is TGTGCCAGCAGCTTCGCCACAGGGGGCTACGAGCAGTACTTC.

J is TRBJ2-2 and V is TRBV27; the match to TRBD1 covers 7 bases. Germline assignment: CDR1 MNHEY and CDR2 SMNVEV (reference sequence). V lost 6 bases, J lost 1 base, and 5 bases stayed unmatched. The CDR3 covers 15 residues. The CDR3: CASRIHRGNTGELFF. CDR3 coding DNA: TGTGCCAGCAGAATTCACAGGGGGAACACCGGGGAGCTGTTTTTT.

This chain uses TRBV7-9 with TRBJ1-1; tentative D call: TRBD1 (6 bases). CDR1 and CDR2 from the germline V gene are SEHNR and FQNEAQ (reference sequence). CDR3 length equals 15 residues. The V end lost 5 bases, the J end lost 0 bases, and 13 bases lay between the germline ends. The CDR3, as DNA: TGTGCCAGCAGCCAAATGGGACAAATGAACACTGAAGCTTTCTTT. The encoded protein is CASSQMGQMNTEAFF.

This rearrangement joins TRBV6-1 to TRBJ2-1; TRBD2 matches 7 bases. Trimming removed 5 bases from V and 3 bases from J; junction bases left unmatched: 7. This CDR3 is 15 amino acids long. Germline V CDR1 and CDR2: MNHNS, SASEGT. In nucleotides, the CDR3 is TGTGCCAGCAGTCGTACCCGGGGGGTCTACAATGAGCAGTTCTTC. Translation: CASSRTRGVYNEQFF.

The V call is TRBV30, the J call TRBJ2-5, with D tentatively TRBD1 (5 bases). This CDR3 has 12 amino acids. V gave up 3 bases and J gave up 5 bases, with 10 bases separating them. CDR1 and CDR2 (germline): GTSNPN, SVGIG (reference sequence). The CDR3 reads CAWRGVRETQYF. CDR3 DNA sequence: TGTGCCTGGAGAGGGGTGAGGGAGACCCAGTACTTC.

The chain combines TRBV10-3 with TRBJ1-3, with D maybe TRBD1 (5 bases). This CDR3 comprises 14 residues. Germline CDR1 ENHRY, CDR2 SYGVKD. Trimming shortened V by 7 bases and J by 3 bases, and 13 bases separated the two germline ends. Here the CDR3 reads CAIKILGDGNTIYF. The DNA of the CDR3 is TGTGCCATCAAGATTTTAGGGGATGGAAACACCATATATTTT.

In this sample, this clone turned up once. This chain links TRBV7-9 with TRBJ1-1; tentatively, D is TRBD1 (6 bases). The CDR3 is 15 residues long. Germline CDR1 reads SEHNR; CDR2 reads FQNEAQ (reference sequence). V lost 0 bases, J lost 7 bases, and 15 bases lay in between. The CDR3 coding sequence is TGTGCCAGCAGCTTAGCCCAGGGGCAGTCCGTTGAAGCTTTCTTT. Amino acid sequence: CASSLAQGQSVEAFF.

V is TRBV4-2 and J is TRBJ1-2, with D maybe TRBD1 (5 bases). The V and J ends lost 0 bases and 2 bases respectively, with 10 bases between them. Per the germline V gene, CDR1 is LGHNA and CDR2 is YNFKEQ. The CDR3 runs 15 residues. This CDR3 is CASSQELGVNYGYTF. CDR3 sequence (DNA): TGTGCCAGCAGCCAAGAATTGGGGGTGAACTATGGCTACACCTTC.

The CDR3: CASSERTVSYEQYF. CDR3 DNA sequence: TGTGCCAGCAGTGAAAGAACGGTTTCCTACGAGCAGTACTTC. This chain uses TRBV7-6 with TRBJ2-7, with unresolved D. V was trimmed by 6 bases and J by 1 base, leaving 13 bases between them. Germline loops: CDR1 SGHVS, CDR2 FNYEAQ. The CDR3 has 14 amino acids.

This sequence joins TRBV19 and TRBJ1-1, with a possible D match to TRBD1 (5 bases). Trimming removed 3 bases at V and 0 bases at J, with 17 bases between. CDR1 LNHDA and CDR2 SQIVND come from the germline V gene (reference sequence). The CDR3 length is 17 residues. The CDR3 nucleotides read TGTGCCAGTAGTATTGAAGGAGGGGAGACATTGAACACTGAAGCTTTCTTT. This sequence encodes CASSIEGGETLNTEAFF.

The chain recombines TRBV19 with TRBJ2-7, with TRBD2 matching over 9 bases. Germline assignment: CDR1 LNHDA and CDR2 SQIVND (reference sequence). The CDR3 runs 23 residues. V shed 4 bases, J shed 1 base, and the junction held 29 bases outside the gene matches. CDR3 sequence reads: CASSRKQPAGGGRGFSRSYEQYF. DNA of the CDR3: TGTGCCAGTAGTAGGAAGCAGCCCGCCGGGGGCGGGAGGGGGTTCTCTCGTTCCTACGAGCAGTACTTC.

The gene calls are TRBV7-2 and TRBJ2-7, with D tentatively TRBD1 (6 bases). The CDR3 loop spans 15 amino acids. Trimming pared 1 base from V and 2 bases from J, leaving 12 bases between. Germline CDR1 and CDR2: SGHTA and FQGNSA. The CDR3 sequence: CASSLGTGSTYEQYF. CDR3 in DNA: TGTGCCAGCAGCTTAGGTACAGGGAGCACCTACGAGCAGTACTTC. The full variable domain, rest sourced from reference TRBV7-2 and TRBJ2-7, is GAGVSQSPSNKVTEKGKDVELRCDPISGHTALYWYRQSLGQGLEFLIYFQGNSAPDKSGLPSDRFSAERTGGSVSTLTIQRTQQEDSAVYLCASSLGTGSTYEQYFGPGTRLTVT.

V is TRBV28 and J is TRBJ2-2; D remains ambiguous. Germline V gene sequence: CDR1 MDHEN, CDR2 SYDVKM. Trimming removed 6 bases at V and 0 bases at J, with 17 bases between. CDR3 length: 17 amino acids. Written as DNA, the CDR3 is TGTGCCAGCAGCCCTCGTTCTTACACCTCGAACACCGGGGAGCTGTTTTTT. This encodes CASSPRSYTSNTGELFF.

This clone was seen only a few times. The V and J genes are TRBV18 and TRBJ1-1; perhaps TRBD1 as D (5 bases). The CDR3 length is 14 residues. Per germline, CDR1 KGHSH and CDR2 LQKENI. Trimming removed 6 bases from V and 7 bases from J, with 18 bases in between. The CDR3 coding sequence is TGTGCCAGCTCGGGTTGGGGGGAAGGAATTGAAGCTTTCTTT. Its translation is CASSGWGEGIEAFF.

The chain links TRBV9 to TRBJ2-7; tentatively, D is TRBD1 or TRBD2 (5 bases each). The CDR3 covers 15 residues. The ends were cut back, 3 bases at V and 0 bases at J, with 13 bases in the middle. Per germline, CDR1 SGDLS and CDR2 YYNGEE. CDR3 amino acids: CASSGSVGVSYEQYF. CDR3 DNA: TGTGCCAGCAGCGGCAGTGTGGGGGTCTCCTACGAGCAGTACTTC.

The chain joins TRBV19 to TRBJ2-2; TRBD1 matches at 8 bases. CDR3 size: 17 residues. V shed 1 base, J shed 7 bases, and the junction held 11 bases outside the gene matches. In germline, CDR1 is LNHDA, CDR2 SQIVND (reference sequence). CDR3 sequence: CASSIATGTGLIGELFF. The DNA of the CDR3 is TGTGCCAGTAGTATAGCAACCGGGACAGGCCTCATCGGGGAGCTGTTTTTT.

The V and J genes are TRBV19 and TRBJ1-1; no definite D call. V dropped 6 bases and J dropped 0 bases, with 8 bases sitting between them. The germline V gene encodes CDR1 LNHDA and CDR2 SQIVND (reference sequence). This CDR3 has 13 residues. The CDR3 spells CASRGNLNTEAFF. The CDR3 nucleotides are TGTGCCAGTAGGGGGAACCTGAACACTGAAGCTTTCTTT. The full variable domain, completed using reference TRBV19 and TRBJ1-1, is DGGITQSPKYLFRKEGQNVTLSCEQNLNHDAMYWYRQDPGQGLRLIYYSQIVNDFQKGDIAEGYSVSREKKESFPLTVTSAQKNPTAFYLCASRGNLNTEAFFGQGTRLTVV.